These 5 T cell receptor beta chains share one sample of origin, sequenced in a study of regulatory T cells in long-lasting Graves disease. Investigators prepared the TCR beta libraries by applying iRepertoire HTBI primers and Arm-PCR of CDR3 regions. Each CDR3 protein gets one entry after TCRdb re-called the multiplex PCR reads with MiXCR. The table lists around 500,000 distinct CDR3 sequences, roughly 20% of them singletons. As for time point: persistent/refractory GD, antithyroid drugs over 5 years with positive TRAb. Extracted PBMC RNA gave rise to the TCR library. The sequences come from peripheral blood mononuclear cells (PBMCs), collected when the disease was refractory, from a patient treated with antithyroid drugs. The receptors were gathered from a female donor with Graves disease.

The V gene is TRBV30, the J gene TRBJ2-1; D is possibly TRBD2 (6 bases). Germline V gene data show CDR1 as GTSNPN and CDR2 as SVGIG (reference sequence). Trimming shortened V by 4 bases and J by 10 bases, and 14 bases separated the two germline ends. The CDR3 is 12 residues long. The chain's CDR3 is CAWTSDGFEQFF. CDR3 coding DNA: TGTGCCTGGACTAGCGATGGTTTCGAGCAGTTCTTC. The whole variable domain, filled in from reference TRBV30 and TRBJ2-1, reads SQTIHQWPATLVQPVGSPLSLECTVEGTSNPNLYWYRQAAGRGLQLLFYSVGIGQISSEVPQNLSASRPQDRQFILSSKKLLLSDSGFYLCAWTSDGFEQFFGPGTRLTVL.

This clonotype has a handful of counts. The J gene is TRBJ2-3, the V gene TRBV20-1, with 9 nucleotides matching TRBD2. With V trimmed by 4 bases and J by 1 base, 3 bases remained unmatched. The CDR3 consists of 14 residues. Looked up from germline, CDR1 is DFQATT and CDR2 is SNEGSKA (reference sequence). The DNA for the CDR3 is TGCAGTGCTACTCTAGCGGGGCGCACAGATACGCAGTATTTT. This encodes CSATLAGRTDTQYF.

This clonotype was detected only a few times. The CDR3 loop is CASSQESPTVEAFF. CDR3 bases: TGCGCCAGCAGCCAAGAAAGTCCGACAGTTGAAGCTTTCTTT. The J gene is TRBJ1-1, the V gene TRBV4-1; a possible D gene is TRBD1 (5 bases). There are 14 residues in the CDR3. Germline V gene sequence: CDR1 MGHRA, CDR2 YSYEKL. V lost 0 bases, J lost 7 bases, and 12 bases lay in between.

This clonotype showed up just a few times. The J gene is TRBJ1-3, the V gene TRBV20-1; no reliable D call. V lost 5 bases and J lost 4, with 6 bases in between. The V gene's germline CDR1 is DFQATT and CDR2 SNEGSKA (reference sequence). This CDR3 region has 11 residues. The CDR3 region is CSAFGGNTIYF. The DNA for the CDR3 is TGCAGTGCTTTCGGGGGAAACACCATATATTTT.

Written as DNA, the CDR3 is TGCAGTGCTAGAGTCCTGGACAGGGTGGATGGCTACACCTTC. This sequence encodes CSARVLDRVDGYTF. This chain links TRBV20-1 with TRBJ1-2, with 8 bases identical to TRBD1. The germline gives CDR1 DFQATT, CDR2 SNEGSKA (reference sequence). The J segment lost 6 bases and the V segment lost 1 base, leaving 7 bases of the junction unmatched. The CDR3 extends over 14 amino acids.